This passage covers 25 T cell receptor beta chains from one sample sequenced in a study of beta chain features in type 1 diabetes. Expressed TCRB transcripts were sequenced after all isolated RNA was converted to cDNA. The protocol was immunoSEQ multiplex PCR, while the TCRdb copy is restricted to in-frame clones and leaves out a portion. The sample lists about 110,000 clones; under 40% were seen once. Sample: stem cell memory CD4+ T cells from blood. These receptors all come from a woman aged 18-35 years in good health.

This clone showed up just a few times. The J gene is TRBJ1-4, the V gene TRBV27, with D possibly TRBD1 on 6 matching bases. V lost 5 bases and J 0 bases, leaving 16 bases between the germline ends. This CDR3 spans 17 amino acids. In germline, CDR1 is MNHEY, CDR2 SMNVEV (reference sequence). CDR3 sequence: CASSRRGGGATNEKLFF. CDR3 DNA: TGTGCCAGCAGTAGGCGAGGGGGTGGTGCAACTAATGAAAAACTGTTTTTT. Combining the CDR3 with reference TRBV27 and TRBJ1-4 gives the whole variable domain EAQVTQNPRYLITVTGKKLTVTCSQNMNHEYMSWYRQDPGLGLRQIYYSMNVEVTDKGDVPEGYKVSRKEKRNFPLILESPSPNQTSLYFCASSRRGGGATNEKLFFGSGTQLSVL.

The V call is TRBV5-6, the J call TRBJ2-5; the match to TRBD2 covers 7 bases. V was pared by 3 bases and J by 7 bases, with 0 bases of the junction left unmatched. The CDR3 totals 11 residues. CDR1 is SGHDT, CDR2 YYEEEE, per germline. The CDR3 region is CASSWEGTQYF. Written as DNA, the CDR3 is TGTGCCAGCAGCTGGGAGGGGACCCAGTACTTC.

V and J are TRBV12-5 and TRBJ2-1; TRBD2 aligns across 10 bases. In germline, CDR1 is LGHNT, CDR2 FRNRAP. The CDR3 loop spans 16 amino acids. Trimming took 6 bases from V and 9 from J; bases not matched to a gene: 14. CDR3 loop: CASGSPPTSGTGEQFF. The CDR3 DNA sequence: TGTGCTAGTGGCTCCCCCCCAACTAGCGGGACGGGTGAGCAGTTCTTC.

This clone was seen more than once but under ten times. The genes are TRBV7-3 and TRBJ2-2; 9 bases agree with TRBD2. CDR1 SGHTA and CDR2 FQGTGA come from the germline V gene. The CDR3 loop spans 16 amino acids. Unmatched junction bases numbered 6, after V lost 2 bases and J lost 5 bases. CDR3 amino acids: CASSLRGGRGTGELFF. In DNA form, the CDR3 reads TGTGCCAGCAGCTTACGAGGCGGGAGGGGGACCGGGGAGCTGTTTTTT.

This clone showed up just a few times. This sequence joins TRBV7-2 and TRBJ1-2, with TRBD1 matching over 7 bases. Germline CDR1 reads SGHTA; CDR2 reads FQGNSA. J was trimmed by 4 bases and V by 2 bases; bases with no gene match: 10. CDR3 length equals 16 residues. The CDR3 bases are TGTGCCAGCAGCTTAATGCTGGACAGGTTCGGCTATGGCTACACCTTC. It codes for CASSLMLDRFGYGYTF.

CDR3 sequence (DNA): TGTGCCAGCAGCCAAGATTCTAGCGGCAATGAGCAGTTCTTC. Translation gives CASSQDSSGNEQFF. The V call is TRBV4-2, the J call TRBJ2-1, with TRBD2 matching 7 bases. Losses at the gene ends were 0 bases for V and 6 bases for J; bases not matched to a gene: 2. This CDR3 spans 14 amino acids. Germline values: CDR1 LGHNA, CDR2 YNFKEQ.

The chain is built from TRBV5-1 and TRBJ2-7, with a tentative D call TRBD2 (6 bases). Per germline, CDR1 SGHRS and CDR2 YFSETQ. The CDR3 length is 14 residues. Trimming shortened V by 5 bases and J by 2 bases, and 14 bases separated the two germline ends. CDR3 bases: TGCGCCAGCAGAATGAGTAGCGGCCCCTACGAGCAGTACTTC. Translating it yields CASRMSSGPYEQYF.

This clone has a handful of counts. V usage is TRBV6-5 and J usage is TRBJ2-2; possibly TRBD1 for D (5 bases). The V end was cut by 6 bases, the J end by 3 bases, with 11 bases between. The germline V gene encodes CDR1 MNHEY and CDR2 SVGAGI. The CDR3 has 14 residues. The CDR3 spells CASRPRQYTGELFF. The CDR3 bases are TGTGCCAGCAGACCTAGACAGTACACCGGGGAGCTGTTTTTT.

This clone has only a few counts. The rearrangement joins TRBV14 to TRBJ2-7; 13 nucleotides align to TRBD2. After removal of 1 base from V and 8 bases from J, the junction contained 14 bases not matched to a gene. Per the germline V gene, CDR1 is SGHDN and CDR2 is FVKESK. The CDR3 is made up of 18 amino acids. For the CDR3, the DNA is TGTGCCAGCAGCCAAGGAAGGGCCTCACTAGCGGGAGGGTCGAAGCAGTACTTC. This sequence encodes CASSQGRASLAGGSKQYF.

This clone was counted a few times. This chain connects TRBV4-1 to TRBJ2-7, with TRBD2 identical over 9 bases. Germline V gene sequence: CDR1 MGHRA, CDR2 YSYEKL. The CDR3 is 18 residues long. The V and J ends lost 0 bases and 3 bases, in that order; junction bases with no gene match: 12. CDR3 coding DNA: TGCGCCAGCAGCCAAGAGACGCGGGAGGGCCGCCCTCTCTACGAGCAGTACTTC. Protein sequence: CASSQETREGRPLYEQYF.

The table lists this clone with a few counts. Other DNA sequences in the same sample also yield this CDR3. This chain uses TRBV9 with TRBJ2-3; 14 nucleotides align to TRBD2. Looked up from germline, CDR1 is SGDLS and CDR2 is YYNGEE. V dropped 0 bases and J dropped 5; count of bases not matched to a gene: 2. CDR3 size: 16 residues. The CDR3 sequence: CASSVGLAGGIDTQYF. Written as DNA, the CDR3 is TGTGCCAGCAGCGTAGGACTAGCGGGAGGGATAGATACGCAGTATTTT.

The gene calls are TRBV28 and TRBJ2-1; D is uncertain. The CDR3 covers 17 residues. The germline V and J ends were trimmed by 5 bases and 4 bases, with 21 bases remaining between them. The germline gives CDR1 MDHEN, CDR2 SYDVKM. DNA of the CDR3: TGTGCCAGCAGTCCCCTCTCGGCGGAGAGACCATACAATGAGCAGTTCTTC. Residues: CASSPLSAERPYNEQFF.

The chain employs TRBV2 and TRBJ1-1, with a tentative D call TRBD1 (6 bases). CDR1 is SNHLY, CDR2 FYNNEI, per germline. The CDR3 has 15 residues. Between the trimmed V and J ends, which lost 8 bases and 0 bases, there was a span of 16 bases. CDR3 nucleotide sequence: TGTGCCAGCTTCATGGACAGAGCTATGAACACTGAAGCTTTCTTT. It is translated as CASFMDRAMNTEAFF.

The chain carries TRBV28 and TRBJ2-7; TRBD2 might be the D (5 bases). Germline V gene lookup returns CDR1 MDHEN and CDR2 SYDVKM. V lost 2 bases to trimming and J lost 5 bases, with 10 bases between them. There are 13 residues in the CDR3. The chain's CDR3 is CASSLLTSHEQYF. As DNA, the CDR3 is TGTGCCAGCAGTTTACTCACTAGTCACGAGCAGTACTTC.

This clone occurred a few times. The chain joins TRBV19 to TRBJ2-2; D is ambiguous. The CDR3 has 14 residues. Trimming shortened V by 3 bases and J by 6 bases, and 11 bases separated the two germline ends. The germline CDR1 and CDR2 sequences are LNHDA and SQIVND (reference sequence). CDR3 in amino acids: CASSISPIAGELFF. The CDR3 nucleotides read TGTGCCAGTAGTATTAGCCCCATTGCCGGGGAGCTGTTTTTT.

There are a few counts of this clone. At one boundary the junction diverges from the germline segment, which might be a read error. The chain employs TRBV5-6 and TRBJ1-4; TRBD1 matches 9 bases. The CDR3 is 12 residues long. Germline V gene data show CDR1 as SGHDT and CDR2 as YYEEEE. The CDR3 sequence: CASSPGTGLPRF. CDR3 coding DNA: TGTGCCAGCAGCCCAGGGACAGGGCTTCCTCGTTTT.

This clone was recorded once. The chain employs TRBV30 and TRBJ1-2, with D perhaps TRBD1 (6 bases). Trimming removed 1 base from V and 1 base from J, with 13 bases in between. Germline lookup yields CDR1 GTSNPN and CDR2 SVGIG (reference sequence). The CDR3 totals 15 residues. Here the CDR3 DNA reads TGTGCCTGGAGTGGGAGGATACAGGGTAACTATGGCTACACCTTC. Protein product: CAWSGRIQGNYGYTF.

This clone was observed a handful of times. The gene calls are TRBV28 and TRBJ2-5; 10 nucleotides align to TRBD2. CDR3 length: 14 amino acids. Germline CDR1 reads MDHEN; CDR2 reads SYDVKM. The trim removed 6 bases at V and 4 bases at J, leaving 5 bases unmatched. The CDR3 loop reads CASSPSGRRETQYF. The CDR3, as DNA: TGTGCCAGCAGCCCTAGCGGGAGAAGAGAGACCCAGTACTTC.

This clone has only a few counts. The chain combines TRBV5-1 with TRBJ1-1, with D possibly matching TRBD1 (6 bases). Looked up from germline, CDR1 is SGHRS and CDR2 is YFSETQ. The V and J ends lost 5 bases and 0 bases respectively, with 17 bases between them. The CDR3 has 16 amino acids. The CDR3 is CASRGLGAAMNTEAFF. CDR3 nucleotide sequence: TGCGCCAGCAGAGGGTTGGGGGCCGCCATGAACACTGAAGCTTTCTTT.

This clone was seen more than once but under ten times. This rearrangement joins TRBV14 to TRBJ2-3, with TRBD2 matching over 12 bases. The germline V gene encodes CDR1 SGHDN and CDR2 FVKESK. This CDR3 is 16 amino acids long. The V gene end was trimmed by 5 bases and the J gene end by 2 bases; junction bases not matched to a gene: 5. CDR3 bases: TGTGCCAGCAGCTACGGGACTAGCGGGTCCACAGATACGCAGTATTTT. This translates into CASSYGTSGSTDTQYF.

In its sample, this clone was seen a few times. V usage is TRBV2 and J usage is TRBJ2-3; tentatively, D is TRBD1 (7 bases). There are 13 residues in the CDR3. Trimming shortened V by 6 bases and J by 6 bases, and 13 bases separated the two germline ends. Germline CDR1 is SNHLY and CDR2 is FYNNEI. Written as DNA, the CDR3 is TGTGCCAGCAGGCTGACAGGGAGGGATACGCAGTATTTT. Its protein is CASRLTGRDTQYF.

The gene calls are TRBV19 and TRBJ1-5; 11 bases align to TRBD1. V gave up 7 bases and J gave up 0 bases; unmatched junction bases: 8. The germline CDR1 and CDR2 sequences are LNHDA and SQIVND (reference sequence). This CDR3 contains 17 residues. DNA for the CDR3: TGTGCCAGTATGCGGGACAGGGGGTTTAATAGCAATCAGCCCCAGCATTTT. Residues: CASMRDRGFNSNQPQHF.

The chain joins TRBV30 to TRBJ1-1; D ambiguous. The V end lost 0 bases, the J end lost 6 bases, and 14 bases lay between the germline ends. From germline, CDR1 is GTSNPN and CDR2 SVGIG (reference sequence). The CDR3 is made up of 14 amino acids. The CDR3 coding sequence is TGTGCCTGGAGTGTACAGTGGGCCGTGGCTGAAGCTTTCTTT. Protein product: CAWSVQWAVAEAFF.

The gene calls are TRBV5-8 and TRBJ1-2; no clear D gene. V dropped 2 bases and J dropped 2 bases, with 13 bases sitting between them. The CDR3 runs 15 residues. Germline V gives CDR1 SGHTS, CDR2 YDEGEE. The CDR3 spells CASSFQYLPNYGYTF. CDR3 DNA: TGTGCCAGCAGCTTCCAGTATCTCCCAAACTATGGCTACACCTTC.

The chain carries TRBV27 and TRBJ2-7; TRBD2 matches at 7 bases. The germline gives CDR1 MNHEY, CDR2 SMNVEV (reference sequence). The CDR3 is 15 amino acids. V lost 2 bases and J lost 4; bases outside the gene matches: 8. CDR3: CASSLVGLGKYEQYF. In nucleotides, the CDR3 is TGTGCCAGCAGTTTAGTAGGACTAGGGAAGTACGAGCAGTACTTC.